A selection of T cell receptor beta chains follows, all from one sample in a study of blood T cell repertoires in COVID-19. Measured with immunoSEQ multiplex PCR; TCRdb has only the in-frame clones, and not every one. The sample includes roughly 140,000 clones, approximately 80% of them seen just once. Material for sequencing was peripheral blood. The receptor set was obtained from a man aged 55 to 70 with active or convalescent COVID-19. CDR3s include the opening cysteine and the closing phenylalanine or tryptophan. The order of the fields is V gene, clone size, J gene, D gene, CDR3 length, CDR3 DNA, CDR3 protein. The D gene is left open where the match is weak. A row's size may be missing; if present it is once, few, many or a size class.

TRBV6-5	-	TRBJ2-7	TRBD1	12	TGTGCCTCACACAGGGGGTCCTACGAGCAGTACTTC	CASHRGSYEQYF
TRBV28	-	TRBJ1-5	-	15	TGTGCCAGCAGTCTCCGGGGTACTATTAATCAGCCCCAGCATTTT	CASSLRGTINQPQHF
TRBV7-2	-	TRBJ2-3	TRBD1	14	TGTGCCAGCAGTAGACAGGGGAATAGGGATACGCAGTATTTT	CASSRQGNRDTQYF
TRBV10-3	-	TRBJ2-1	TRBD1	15	TGTGCCATCAGTGAAACGACAGGGGGCTTACGAGAGCAGTTCTTC	CAISETTGGLREQFF
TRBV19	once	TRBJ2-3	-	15	TGTGCCAGTAGCCAAGGAGGCTTCTTCACAGATACGCAGTATTTT	CASSQGGFFTDTQYF
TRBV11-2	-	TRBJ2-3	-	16	TGTGCCAGCAGCGCTCCTCAGGGGTGGAACACAGATACGCAGTATTTT	CASSAPQGWNTDTQYF
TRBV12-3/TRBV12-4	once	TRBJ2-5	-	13	TGTGCCAGCAGTATCTACGGGGGAGAGACCCAGTACTTC	CASSIYGGETQYF
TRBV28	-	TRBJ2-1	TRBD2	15	TGTGCCAGCAGTCTTCTAGCGGAGATGTACAATGAGCAGTTCTTC	CASSLLAEMYNEQFF
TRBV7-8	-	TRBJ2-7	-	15	TGTGCCAGCAGCCCCCTGGGGGGGGGCGCATACGAGCAGTACTTC	CASSPLGGGAYEQYF
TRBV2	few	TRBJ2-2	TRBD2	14	TGTGCCAGCATTAGCGGGAGTTACACCGGGGAGCTGTTTTTT	CASISGSYTGELFF
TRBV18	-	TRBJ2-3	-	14	TGTGCCAGCTCACCCAAGCCTCCGACAGATACGCAGTATTTT	CASSPKPPTDTQYF
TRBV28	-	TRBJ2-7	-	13	TGTGCCAGCAGCCAGGCTTACCCCTACGAGCAGTACTTC	CASSQAYPYEQYF
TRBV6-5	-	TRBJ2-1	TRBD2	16	TGTGCCAGCAGTTACTCGATTGGCGGGAGTGGAAATGAGCAGTTCTTC	CASSYSIGGSGNEQFF
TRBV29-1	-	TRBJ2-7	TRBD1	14	TGCAGCGTTTCACGGACAGGGCTAACCTACGAGCAGTACTTC	CSVSRTGLTYEQYF
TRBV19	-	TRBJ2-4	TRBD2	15	TGTGCCAGTAGTATGCGGGGGACCCAGCAAAACATTCAGTACTTC	CASSMRGTQQNIQYF
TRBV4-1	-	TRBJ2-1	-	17	TGCGCCAGCAGCCAAGTACCAGATTCGGGTTCCTACAATGAGCAGTTCTTC	CASSQVPDSGSYNEQFF
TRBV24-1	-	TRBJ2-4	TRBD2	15	TGTGCCACCAGTGACTCCGGGACTAGCACAGACATTCAGTACTTC	CATSDSGTSTDIQYF
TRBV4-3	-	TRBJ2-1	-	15	TGCGCCAGCAGCCAACTGACCCGAGGCAGAAATGAGCAGTTCTTC	CASSQLTRGRNEQFF
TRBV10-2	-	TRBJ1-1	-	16	TGCGCCAGCAGACCGGGTGCCCCCCGGGGGAACACTGAAGCTTTCTTT	CASRPGAPRGNTEAFF
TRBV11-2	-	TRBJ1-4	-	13	TGTGCCAGCAGCTTAGTTGAGAGGGCAAAACTGTTTTTT	CASSLVERAKLFF
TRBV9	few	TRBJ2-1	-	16	TGTGCCAGCAGCGTAGGAGGGGGTTACTCCTACAATGAGCAGTTCTTC	CASSVGGGYSYNEQFF
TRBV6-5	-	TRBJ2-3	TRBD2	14	TGTGCCAGCAGCAGACGGGGGGATGTAGATACGCAGTATTTT	CASSRRGDVDTQYF
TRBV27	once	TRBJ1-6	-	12	TGTGCCAGCAGTTTATACGGGTCACCCCTCCACTTT	CASSLYGSPLHF
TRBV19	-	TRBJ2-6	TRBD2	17	TGTGCCAGTAGTATAGTCGGGGGGAGCCTCTTGGCCAACGTCCTGACTTTC	CASSIVGGSLLANVLTF
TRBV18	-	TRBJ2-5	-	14	TGTGCCAGCTCACCTCCTGGCAGCCAAGAGACCCAGTACTTC	CASSPPGSQETQYF
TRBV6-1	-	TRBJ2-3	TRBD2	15	TGTGCCAGCAGTGAACTAGCGGGAGGGCCAGATACGCAGTATTTT	CASSELAGGPDTQYF
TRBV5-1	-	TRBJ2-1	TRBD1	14	TGCGCCAGCAGAACCGGGACAGGGTGGAGTGAGCAGTTCTTC	CASRTGTGWSEQFF
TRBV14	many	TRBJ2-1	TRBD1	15	TGTGCCAGCAGCCAACTAGACAGGGGTCTTAATGAGCAGTTCTTC	CASSQLDRGLNEQFF
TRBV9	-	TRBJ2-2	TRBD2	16	TGTGCCAGCAGCGCCGCGGGAGCGGGAGGGACCGGGGAGCTGTTTTTT	CASSAAGAGGTGELFF
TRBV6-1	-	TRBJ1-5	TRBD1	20	TGTGCCAGCAGTGACATAAGGGACAGTAGAACCAAGCGACGCAATCAGCCCCAGCATTTT	CASSDIRDSRTKRRNQPQHF
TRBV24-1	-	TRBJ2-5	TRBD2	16	TGTGCCACCAGTGATTCGGGACTAGCGGGAGCCGGGGCCCAGTACTTC	CATSDSGLAGAGAQYF
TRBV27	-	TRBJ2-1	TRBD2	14	TGTGCCAGCAGTGTAGCGGGAGTGGGTAATGAGCAGTTCTTC	CASSVAGVGNEQFF
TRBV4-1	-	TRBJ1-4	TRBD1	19	TGCGCCAGCAGCCAAGATCGGGCGCCAGGGGGCCAGCGGTCTGAAAAACTGTTTTTT	CASSQDRAPGGQRSEKLFF
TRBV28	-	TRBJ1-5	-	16	TGTGCCAGCAGCCTTCGGCCCAGGGTTAGCAATCAGCCCCAGCATTTT	CASSLRPRVSNQPQHF
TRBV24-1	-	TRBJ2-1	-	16	TGTGCCACCAGTGATAACAGGGCCTTCTCCTACAATGAGCAGTTCTTC	CATSDNRAFSYNEQFF
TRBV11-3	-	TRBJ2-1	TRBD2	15	TGTGCCAGCAGCTCAGCGGGAGGGTTTTACAATGAGCAGTTCTTC	CASSSAGGFYNEQFF
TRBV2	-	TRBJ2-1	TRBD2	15	TGTGCCAGCAGTGGGACTAGCGGCCGCTACAATGAGCAGTTCTTC	CASSGTSGRYNEQFF
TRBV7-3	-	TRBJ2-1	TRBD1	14	TGTGCCAGCAGTAAGGGGGCGTCGGGGAATGAGCAGTTCTTC	CASSKGASGNEQFF
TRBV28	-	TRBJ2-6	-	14	TGTGCCAGCAATTCTCCCTCTGGGGCCAACGTCCTGACTTTC	CASNSPSGANVLTF
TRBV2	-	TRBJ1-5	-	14	TGTGCCAGCAGGGGGAGGGTTTCGGGTCAGCCCCAGCATTTT	CASRGRVSGQPQHF